This section outlines one T cell receptor (beta chain) sequence together with its context. Its antigen is still unknown. This sample was taken from a study of T cells expressing NK-cell markers. Study-level background: Seven donors tested HCMV-seropositive and one tested seronegative among the eight sequenced.

Study results and caveats: The CD3+CD56-NKG2C+ fraction was also led by these clonotypes in several donors. NKG2C+ dominant clonotype frequencies in six or seven donors were roughly 1.0-7.0% of CD8+ T cells.

CDR1 SEHNR and CDR2 FQNEAQ come from the germline V gene (reference sequence). The CDR3 is 16 residues long. In generating TCR beta cDNA, 5'RACE template switching with UMIs was used. TCRdb reanalyzed the 5' RACE reads, giving one entry per CDR3 protein sequence and no DNA. The ten most abundant clones cover around 12% of a sample with approximately 150,000 distinct CDR3 sequences. The rearrangement joins TRBV7-9 to TRBJ2-7. Source material: blood T cells: a sorted CD56 or NKG2C T cell subset, CD4+ or CD8+ T cells, or bulk PBMC T cells (not recorded which). This clonotype originated in a man aged 18 to 29 in good health. CDR3 sequence reads: CASSLARSITSYEQYF. The whole variable domain, filled in from reference TRBV7-9 and TRBJ2-7, reads DTGVSQNPRHKITKRGQNVTFRCDPISEHNRLYWYRQTLGQGPEFLTYFQNEAQLEKSRLLSDRFSAERPKGSFSTLEIQRTEQGDSAMYLCASSLARSITSYEQYFGPGTRLTVT.